Listed below are T cell receptor beta chains from one sample, sequenced in a study of blood T cell repertoires in COVID-19. Here immunoSEQ multiplex PCR was the method, and the copy in TCRdb shows in-frame clones only, minus some. The sample lists some 260,000 clones, around 88% seen once, with over 1.2% in the top ten. The sample consisted of peripheral blood. These receptor sequences come from a man older than 75 with acute or convalescent COVID-19. Each CDR3 is given with its conserved first and last residue. A D gene is named only where the DNA matches it firmly. Size tells how often a clone was seen (once, few, many) or the class of an expanded clone, and some rows leave it out.

V: TRBV28
D: TRBD2
size: .
J: TRBJ2-1
CDR3: CASSSAAPSGRGNEQFF
DNA: TGTGCCAGCAGTTCGGCCGCCCCTAGCGGGAGAGGAAATGAGCAGTTCTTC

V: TRBV12-3/TRBV12-4
D: .
size: .
J: TRBJ2-7
CDR3: CASSSATGYEQYF
DNA: TGTGCCAGCAGTTCCGCTACAGGCTACGAGCAGTACTTC

V: TRBV6-6
D: .
size: .
J: TRBJ1-1
CDR3: CASSTSGGNTEAFF
DNA: TGTGCCAGCAGTACCTCGGGGGGGAACACTGAAGCTTTCTTT

V: TRBV27
D: TRBD2
size: .
J: TRBJ2-7
CDR3: CASRLGVAGGPLSYEQYF
DNA: TGTGCCAGCAGGCTAGGGGTAGCGGGGGGGCCTCTCTCCTACGAGCAGTACTTC

V: TRBV5-4
D: .
size: .
J: TRBJ1-2
CDR3: CASSLPGTPFYGYTF
DNA: TGTGCCAGCAGCTTACCAGGGACTCCTTTCTATGGCTACACCTTC

V: TRBV5-5
D: TRBD1
size: few
J: TRBJ1-3
CDR3: CASSPPGQAKRNTIYF
DNA: TGTGCCAGCAGCCCTCCGGGACAGGCGAAACGGAACACCATATATTTT

V: TRBV7-2
D: TRBD2
size: once
J: TRBJ2-5
CDR3: CASSPLTSAPRTETQYF
DNA: TGTGCCAGCAGCCCGTTAACTAGCGCCCCAAGGACAGAGACCCAGTACTTC

V: TRBV19
D: TRBD2
size: .
J: TRBJ2-2
CDR3: CASSRGSSTGELFF
DNA: TGTGCCAGTAGTCGCGGGAGCAGCACCGGGGAGCTGTTTTTT

V: TRBV19
D: .
size: few
J: TRBJ2-7
CDR3: CASSSEGTLYEQYF
DNA: TGTGCCAGTAGTAGCGAGGGAACCCTCTACGAGCAGTACTTC

V: TRBV20-1
D: .
size: .
J: TRBJ1-2
CDR3: CSASSGNRGPRWYGYTF
DNA: TGCAGTGCTAGTAGCGGGAATCGGGGGCCGCGTTGGTATGGCTACACCTTC

V: TRBV5-1
D: .
size: .
J: TRBJ1-2
CDR3: CASSPGSPGGYTF
DNA: TGCGCCAGCAGCCCAGGCTCCCCGGGGGGCTACACCTTC

V: TRBV4-1
D: .
size: .
J: TRBJ2-7
CDR3: CASSSAVEAPPYEQYF
DNA: TGCGCCAGCAGCTCGGCGGTAGAAGCCCCTCCTTACGAGCAGTACTTC

V: TRBV3-1/TRBV3-2
D: TRBD1
size: .
J: TRBJ1-3
CDR3: CASSQATGGSGNTIYF
DNA: TGTGCCAGCAGCCAAGCCACAGGGGGCTCTGGAAACACCATATATTTT

V: TRBV10-3
D: .
size: .
J: TRBJ2-7
CDR3: CAISEARAPYEQYF
DNA: TGTGCCATCAGTGAGGCCAGGGCCCCCTACGAGCAGTACTTC

V: TRBV6-1
D: TRBD2
size: .
J: TRBJ2-3
CDR3: CASSQAFGTSGGMDTQYF
DNA: TGTGCCAGCAGTCAAGCATTCGGGACTAGCGGGGGTATGGATACGCAGTATTTT

V: TRBV5-1
D: .
size: .
J: TRBJ1-2
CDR3: CASSYDGSYRYTF
DNA: TGCGCCAGCAGTTATGACGGGAGCTATCGCTACACCTTC

V: TRBV18
D: TRBD1
size: .
J: TRBJ1-6
CDR3: CASSPEGQGHNSPLHF
DNA: TGTGCCAGCTCACCTGAGGGACAGGGCCATAATTCACCCCTCCACTTT

V: TRBV12-5
D: .
size: .
J: TRBJ1-4
CDR3: CASVDRRNGPNEKLFF
DNA: TGTGCTAGTGTGGACAGAAGAAATGGGCCTAATGAAAAACTGTTTTTT

V: TRBV10-3
D: TRBD2
size: .
J: TRBJ2-2
CDR3: CAISESSSGSIGELFF
DNA: TGTGCCATCAGTGAGTCTAGTAGCGGGAGTATCGGGGAGCTGTTTTTT

V: TRBV5-1
D: TRBD1
size: .
J: TRBJ1-1
CDR3: CASSRDSPGVMNTEAFF
DNA: TGCGCCAGCAGCAGGGACAGCCCAGGAGTTATGAACACTGAAGCTTTCTTT

V: TRBV6-2/TRBV6-3
D: TRBD1
size: .
J: TRBJ2-2
CDR3: CASSWPQGGVDTGELFF
DNA: TGTGCCAGCAGCTGGCCCCAAGGGGGCGTGGACACCGGGGAGCTGTTTTTT

V: TRBV5-1
D: TRBD1
size: .
J: TRBJ1-4
CDR3: CASSPGQFNEKLFF
DNA: TGCGCCAGCAGCCCGGGACAGTTTAATGAAAAACTGTTTTTT

V: TRBV28
D: TRBD1
size: .
J: TRBJ2-7
CDR3: CASSLRDRGYEQYF
DNA: TGTGCCAGCAGCCTCCGGGACAGGGGCTACGAGCAGTACTTC

V: TRBV15
D: TRBD2
size: .
J: TRBJ2-1
CDR3: CATSRDRASGRIGNEQFF
DNA: TGTGCCACCAGCAGAGATAGGGCTAGCGGGAGAATTGGAAATGAGCAGTTCTTC

V: TRBV19
D: .
size: few
J: TRBJ2-3
CDR3: CASSNSGLRADTQYF
DNA: TGTGCCAGTAGCAATAGCGGCCTCCGGGCAGATACGCAGTATTTT

V: TRBV10-3
D: .
size: .
J: TRBJ2-7
CDR3: CAAATGTPYEQYF
DNA: TGTGCCGCCGCGACCGGGACACCCTACGAGCAGTACTTC

V: TRBV9
D: TRBD1
size: .
J: TRBJ1-1
CDR3: CASSVGQGGTEAFF
DNA: TGTGCCAGCAGCGTCGGACAGGGAGGCACTGAAGCTTTCTTT

V: TRBV11-3
D: .
size: once
J: TRBJ2-5
CDR3: CASSLDTGGPETQYF
DNA: TGTGCCAGCAGCTTAGATACCGGAGGTCCAGAGACCCAGTACTTC

V: TRBV11-3
D: TRBD1
size: .
J: TRBJ1-3
CDR3: CASSTGTGPGNTIYF
DNA: TGTGCCAGCAGCACCGGGACAGGCCCTGGAAACACCATATATTTT

V: TRBV14
D: TRBD1
size: .
J: TRBJ2-7
CDR3: CASSLWDRGEQYF
DNA: TGTGCCAGCAGCCTCTGGGACAGGGGCGAGCAGTACTTC

V: TRBV28
D: TRBD1
size: .
J: TRBJ1-2
CDR3: CASSLRGTGRYGYTF
DNA: TGTGCCAGCAGTTTGCGAGGGACAGGGAGGTATGGCTACACCTTC

V: TRBV6-1
D: TRBD1
size: .
J: TRBJ2-1
CDR3: CASSERQGSYNEQFF
DNA: TGTGCCAGCAGTGAGCGACAGGGAAGTTACAATGAGCAGTTCTTC

V: TRBV2
D: .
size: once
J: TRBJ2-3
CDR3: CASSLTDTQYF
DNA: TGTGCCAGCAGTCTCACAGATACGCAGTATTTT

V: TRBV11-2
D: .
size: .
J: TRBJ2-5
CDR3: CASSNRQGRGETQYF
DNA: TGTGCCAGCAGCAATCGACAGGGGAGGGGGGAGACCCAGTACTTC

V: TRBV6-5
D: .
size: once
J: TRBJ1-5
CDR3: CASSYSILRNQPQHF
DNA: TGTGCCAGCAGTTACTCGATTCTGAGAAATCAGCCCCAGCATTTT

V: TRBV12-5
D: .
size: .
J: TRBJ1-1
CDR3: CASGRQGYEAFF
DNA: TGTGCTAGTGGCCGTCAGGGATACGAAGCTTTCTTT

V: TRBV29-1
D: .
size: once
J: TRBJ2-5
CDR3: CSVGGGRSASGETQYF
DNA: TGCAGCGTTGGAGGGGGAAGGTCGGCGTCGGGAGAGACCCAGTACTTC